This record covers a single T cell receptor beta chain. This clone came up once. Its antigen remains undetermined. Base qualities are not at hand, and no much larger clone is one base apart. The CDR1 and CDR2 encoded by the germline V gene are SGHTA and FQGNSA. The CDR3 numbers 15 residues from cysteine through phenylalanine. Kept here is only the CDR3 DNA, which spans 45 bases and is read in frame from base 1. V was cut back by 3 bases and J by 7 bases, leaving a gap of 15 bases between them. The data were taken from a study of STAT5B mutations in CD4+ large granular lymphocyte leukemia (dated by TCRdb to between 2021 and 2024). Notes on the research overall: Among healthy controls, the CDR3 'QG' motif was associated with a particular HLA allele. The study compared the TCRbeta repertoires of patients with CD4+ T-cell large granular lymphocyte leukemia against those of healthy blood donors. Flow cytometry on FACSCanto II or FACSVerse showed that the purified fractions were more than 95% pure among lymphocytes.

The full study reports these points: Greater clonality appeared to be present in CD4-sorted patient repertoires than in healthy CD4+ repertoires, and the difference was retained after the putative leukemic clones were removed. Main leukemic clonotypes were private to each patient, although over 20% appeared at low frequency in other patients' non-leukemic repertoires. TRBV06-family usage was enriched among the top patient clones (8/27) compared with healthy controls (2/35). The data were not HLA-matched, and the relatively small sample size could explain the higher clonality seen in CD4+ compared with CD8+ T-LGLL.

Buffy coats from roughly 37 blood donors, supplied by the Finnish Red Cross blood service, were used as healthy controls. All TCR-sequenced material derived from peripheral blood: patient blood samples and healthy donor buffy coats. Ficoll-Hypaque gradient centrifugation was used to isolate peripheral blood mononuclear cells. For the healthy controls, CD4+ cells were obtained from buffy coats by magnetic purification. The Gentra Puregene Cell and Tissue kit was used for genomic DNA extraction, and quantification was performed on a Qubit 2.0 fluorometer. The immunoSEQ assay at survey resolution was used to sequence TCRbeta rearrangements from genomic DNA. Turning to the authors' computational methods: In the TCR sequencing data, the lowest productive clonotype frequency that could be detected was 2.59 x 10-5. Analyses included only productive TCRbeta rearrangements, meaning complete and in-frame sequences. Clonality for each sample was calculated as Simpson clonality in the immunoSEQ Analyzer version 3.0. Clones were binned by frequency as very rare, small, medium, large (1-20%) or hyperexpanded (>20%). Generation probabilities were estimated with OLGA 1.2.3, V-gene circos plots were made with VDJtools, specificities were looked up in VDJdb, and CDR3 motifs were identified with GLIPH. TCRdb's version of the immuneACCESS table is confined to in-frame rearrangements and falls short of the full clone set. An unresolved V gene accounts for under half of the shortfall where checked; the remainder is of unknown origin. D and trimming come from the DNA, and the V and J calls and clone size come from that table. Here the sample has approximately 49,000 clones; roughly 72% occur a single time. The top ten hold 1.5% to 1.9% of the sample.

This sequence originates from a human donor in good health. Sequencing was carried out using CD4+ T cells from blood buffy coats. The sequence is built from TRBV7-2 and TRBJ2-2; the D element could tentatively be TRBD1 or TRBD2, as 6 bases agree for each. The nucleotides are TGTGCCAGCAGCTTGGGGGGCCCGGGGGTCGGGGAGCTGTTTTTT. It translates to CASSLGGPGVGELFF.